This is a list of T cell receptor beta chains from one sample in a study of tumor and adjacent non-tumor tissue in lung cancer. Each CDR3 protein is one row after TCRdb ran MiXCR on the multiplex PCR reads. The table records over 85,000 distinct CDR3 sequences, over 75% of them present only once. The specimen sequenced was lung tumor tissue. These receptor sequences come from a man aged 65-85 years with non-small cell lung cancer. The CDR3 runs from the conserved cysteine through the conserved F or W. D genes are given only for firm matches. Clone size is not always given. Where it is, it says once, few, many or a class for expanded clones.

>TRBJ2-7|.|.|TRBV4-1
TGCGCCAGCAGCCAATGGCGGGACTCATCCTACGAGCGGTACTTC
CASSQWRDSSYERYF
>TRBJ1-3|.|.|TRBV6-6
TGTGTAAGCACTTACCCAAGCAGGAGGCAATCCACCATATATTTT
CVSTYPSRRQSTIYF
>TRBJ1-4|.|.|TRBV4-2
TGTGCCAGCAGCCAAGTATCGTCGGGGGTAGCTAATGAAAAACTATTTTTT
CASSQVSSGVANEKLFF
>TRBJ2-1|many|TRBD2|TRBV6-2/TRBV6-3
TGTGCCAGCAGTAGTACTAGCGGGGGGGCGGTCGATGAGCAGTTCTTC
CASSSTSGGAVDEQFF
>TRBJ2-2|.|.|TRBV10-3
TGTGCCATCAGTGAACTAACCGCGAACACCGGGGAACTGTTTTTT
CAISELTANTGELFF
>TRBJ1-4|.|TRBD1|TRBV29-1
TGCAGCGTCGTGACAGGGAATGGTGATAAGCTGTTTTTT
CSVVTGNGDKLFF
>TRBJ2-7|.|.|TRBV20-1
TGCAGTCCTAGAGATGGGGGGACAGATAACTACGAACAGTACTTC
CSPRDGGTDNYEQYF
>TRBJ2-1|once|.|TRBV6-1
TGTGCCAGCATGGGGAGAAGCTCCTACAATAAGCAGTTCTTC
CASMGRSSYNKQFF
>TRBJ2-7|.|TRBD2|TRBV20-1
TGCAGCGTTCCGCGGGGGTGTTTTAGCGAGCAATACTTC
CSVPRGCFSEQYF
>TRBJ2-7|once|.|TRBV11-1
TGTGCCAACAGCTTAGGGGGTAGCGACTACGAGCAGTACTTC
CANSLGGSDYEQYF
>TRBJ2-6|few|TRBD2|TRBV20-1
TGCAGTGCTAGGCCCCCGGGAGGTCCAGGTGGGGCCAACGTCCTGACTTTC
CSARPPGGPGGANVLTF
>TRBJ2-7|few|.|TRBV5-1
TGCGCCAGCAGCTCACCAGGGGTCCCCTACGAGCAGTACTTC
CASSSPGVPYEQYF
>TRBJ2-7|few|.|TRBV12-3/TRBV12-4
TGTGCCAGCAGTTTGGACGGCACCTACGCGCAGTACTTC
CASSLDGTYAQYF
>TRBJ1-6|many|.|TRBV25-1
TGTGCCAGCAGTTCAGGTCGAACTAGAGATAATTCACCCCTCCACTTT
CASSSGRTRDNSPLHF
>TRBJ2-1|.|.|TRBV12-3/TRBV12-4
TGTGGCAGCAGTTTAGTTTCTGGGGCCCAGCAGTTCTTC
CGSSLVSGAQQFF
>TRBJ1-1|.|.|TRBV6-5
TGTGCCCGCAGTTACTCGCCCCGGGGGAACACTGAGGCTTTCTTT
CARSYSPRGNTEAFF
>TRBJ1-2|.|.|TRBV4-2
TGTGCCAGCAGCCAATACGGTACTAGCTATGGCTACACCTTC
CASSQYGTSYGYTF
>TRBJ1-2|medium-sized|.|TRBV12-3/TRBV12-4
TGTGCCAGCAGTTATTTTAGGGCTCTGCGTGGGGATGGCTACACCTTC
CASSYFRALRGDGYTF
>TRBJ2-7|.|.|TRBV5-5
TGTGCCAACAGCTGGGGATTGAGGTTCTACGAGCAGTACTTC
CANSWGLRFYEQYF
>TRBJ2-7|.|TRBD2|TRBV6-5
TGTGCCAGCAGTTACCAACCAAGCGGGAGTACCAGGTCCTACGAGCAGTATTTC
CASSYQPSGSTRSYEQYF
>TRBJ2-7|once|.|TRBV10-2
TGCGCCAGCAGGTCCCCGGGACTCTCTTCCCATGAGCAGTACTTC
CASRSPGLSSHEQYF
>TRBJ2-1|many|.|TRBV6-5
TGTGCCAGCAGTTACTCGGGGACATTTCCCTACAATGAGCAGTTCTTC
CASSYSGTFPYNEQFF
>TRBJ2-1|medium-sized|TRBD2|TRBV11-2
TGTGCCAGCAGCTTACGAGGAAGGACTAGCCAGTTCTTC
CASSLRGRTSQFF
>TRBJ2-7|.|.|TRBV28
TGTGCCAGCAGTTTAAGGGGGGTCCTCAAGAGATCCTATGAGCAGTACTTC
CASSLRGVLKRSYEQYF
>TRBJ1-1|once|.|TRBV4-2
TGTGTCAGCAGTAAGTGGGTTGAGGGTGGTACTGAAGCTTTCTTT
CVSSKWVEGGTEAFF
>TRBJ2-1|.|TRBD2|TRBV4-2
TGTACCAGCAACCAAGATGGACTAGCGGGAGGCAATGAGCAGTTCTTC
CTSNQDGLAGGNEQFF
>TRBJ2-5|.|.|TRBV5-4
TGTACCAGCAGCTTGGGTGGGGAAGAGACCCAGTACTTC
CTSSLGGEETQYF
>TRBJ1-2|once|TRBD1|TRBV7-9
TGTGTCAGCAGCGTCAAACAGGGGGATAACTGTGGCTACACCTTC
CVSSVKQGDNCGYTF
>TRBJ2-3|.|.|TRBV11-2
TGTGCCAGCAGCTTCGGGGGAGATACGCAGTATTTT
CASSFGGDTQYF
>TRBJ2-7|.|TRBD2|TRBV29-1
TGCAGCGTATTTGAGACTAGCGGAACTACCTACGAGCAGTACTTC
CSVFETSGTTYEQYF
>TRBJ2-7|.|.|TRBV6-6
TGTGCCAGCGCTGCAGGGGGGAACTCCTACGAGCAGTACTTC
CASAAGGNSYEQYF